This is a list of T cell receptor beta chains from one sample in a study of shared clonotypes between healthy human individuals. Assay used: immunoSEQ multiplex PCR; TCRdb lists only in-frame clones, some missing. The repertoire has 2 million to 2.5 million clones, approximately 94% of them found once; the top ten carry around 0.13%. Sequencing input: naive CD4+ T cells sorted from blood. These receptors all come from a man aged 18 to 35 in good health. CDR3s include the opening cysteine and the closing phenylalanine or tryptophan. A D gene is named only where the DNA matches it firmly. The size of a clone is reported for some rows only, either as once, few or many, or as a class for expanded clones.

.	TRBV5-1	TRBJ2-1	once	CASSLWPSSVNEQFF	TGCGCCAGCAGCTTGTGGCCTAGCAGCGTCAATGAGCAGTTCTTC
.	TRBV28	TRBJ1-3	.	CASSLRTAWAGNTIYF	TGTGCCAGCAGTTTAAGGACAGCATGGGCTGGAAACACCATATATTTT
TRBD1	TRBV10-1	TRBJ1-4	.	CASSVRGREKLFF	TGCGCCAGCAGTGTCAGGGGGCGGGAAAAACTGTTTTTT
.	TRBV7-2	TRBJ1-1	.	CASSLTRGEAFF	TGTGCCAGCAGCTTAACTCGCGGTGAAGCTTTCTTT
TRBD2	TRBV5-3	TRBJ2-1	.	CARVPGLENNEQFF	TGTGCCAGAGTCCCAGGACTAGAGAACAATGAGCAGTTCTTC
TRBD2	TRBV18	TRBJ2-3	.	CASSPGTSGRDTQYF	TGTGCCAGCTCACCAGGGACTAGCGGGAGAGATACGCAGTATTTT
.	TRBV2	TRBJ1-4	.	CASTLQGGTNEKLFF	TGTGCCAGCACCCTTCAAGGGGGAACTAATGAAAAACTGTTTTTT
.	TRBV10-1	TRBJ2-1	once	CASSELGDEQFF	TGCGCCAGCAGTGAGCTGGGGGATGAGCAGTTCTTC
.	TRBV27	TRBJ2-1	.	CASSPSVGEQFF	TGTGCCAGCAGTCCCTCAGTAGGGGAGCAGTTCTTC
.	TRBV10-2	TRBJ1-6	few	CASLAVRDNSPLHF	TGCGCCAGCTTGGCAGTCAGAGATAATTCACCCCTCCACTTT
TRBD1	TRBV11-3	TRBJ2-7	.	CASSFRDRPYEQYF	TGTGCCAGCAGCTTCCGGGACAGGCCCTACGAGCAGTACTTC
.	TRBV11-3	TRBJ2-1	.	CASSRRGAYNEQFF	TGTGCCAGCAGCCGTAGGGGGGCCTACAATGAGCAGTTCTTC
.	TRBV7-2	TRBJ1-5	.	CASSLNRDGQPQHF	TGTGCCAGCAGCCTAAACAGGGACGGCCAGCCCCAGCATTTT
.	TRBV5-1	TRBJ1-5	.	CASSPDSLNQPQHF	TGCGCCAGCAGTCCTGACAGCCTCAATCAGCCCCAGCATTTT
.	TRBV2	TRBJ2-3	.	CASSELTGTDTQYF	TGTGCCAGCAGTGAGTTGACTGGCACAGATACGCAGTATTTT
TRBD2	TRBV2	TRBJ2-2	.	CASSKASGRTAGAGELFF	TGTGCCAGCAGTAAGGCTAGCGGGAGGACCGCGGGCGCCGGGGAGCTGTTTTTT
.	TRBV27	TRBJ2-3	.	CASSLDTEAGTQYF	TGTGCCAGCAGTTTGGACACTGAGGCAGGTACGCAGTATTTT
TRBD2	TRBV6-1	TRBJ2-6	.	CASSGTSGMGTGANVLTF	TGTGCCAGCAGTGGGACTAGCGGGATGGGCACTGGGGCCAACGTCCTGACTTTC
.	TRBV4-1	TRBJ2-3	.	CASSQDTLADTQYF	TGCGCCAGCAGCCAAGATACCTTGGCAGATACGCAGTATTTT
.	TRBV2	TRBJ1-2	.	CASSEAQGPDPYGYTF	TGTGCCAGCAGTGAAGCGCAAGGGCCTGATCCGTATGGCTACACCTTC
TRBD2	TRBV5-4	TRBJ2-3	.	CATRWLAGAPTDTQYF	TGTGCCACCCGTTGGCTAGCGGGAGCCCCCACAGATACGCAGTATTTT
.	TRBV9	TRBJ1-6	once	CASSPTGPGTRHNSPLHF	TGTGCCAGCAGCCCGACTGGCCCAGGGACACGCCATAATTCACCCCTCCACTTT
.	TRBV18	TRBJ1-2	.	CASSPLTGPPNTF	TGTGCCAGCTCACCACTGACGGGACCACCGAACACCTTC
TRBD1	TRBV13	TRBJ1-2	.	CASSLRQGTYDGYTF	TGTGCCAGCAGCTTAAGACAGGGAACCTATGATGGCTACACCTTC